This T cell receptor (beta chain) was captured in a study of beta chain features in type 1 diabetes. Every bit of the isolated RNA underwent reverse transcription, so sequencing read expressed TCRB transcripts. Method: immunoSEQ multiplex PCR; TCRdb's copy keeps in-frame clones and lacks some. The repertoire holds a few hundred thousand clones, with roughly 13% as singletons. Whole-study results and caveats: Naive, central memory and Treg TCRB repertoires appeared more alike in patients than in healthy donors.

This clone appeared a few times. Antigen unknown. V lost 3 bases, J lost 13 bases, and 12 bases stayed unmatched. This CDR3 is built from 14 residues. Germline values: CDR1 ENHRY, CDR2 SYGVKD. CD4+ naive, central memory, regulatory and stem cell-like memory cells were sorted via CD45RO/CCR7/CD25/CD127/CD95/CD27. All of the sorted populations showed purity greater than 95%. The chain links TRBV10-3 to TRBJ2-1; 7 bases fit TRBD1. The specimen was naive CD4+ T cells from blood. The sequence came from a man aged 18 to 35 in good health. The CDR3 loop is CAISESTGDSRQFF. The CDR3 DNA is TGTGCCATCAGTGAATCCACAGGGGATTCACGTCAGTTCTTC.